Sequencing of this TCR beta chain was carried out in a study of blood T cell repertoires in COVID-19. Generated by immunoSEQ multiplex PCR, the TCRdb table keeps only in-frame clones and is missing some. The table lists 240,000 or so clones, more than 70% of them singletons. Unmatched junction bases numbered 13, after V lost 5 bases and J lost 12 bases. CDR1 is MNHEY, CDR2 SMNVEV, per germline (reference sequence). The CDR3 extends over 15 amino acids. This receptor was taken from a man older than 75 with acute or convalescent COVID-19. This sequence joins TRBV27 and TRBJ1-6, with 7 nucleotides matching TRBD1. Specimen: peripheral blood. The CDR3 DNA is TGTGCCAGCAGTCGTACCGGGCAGGGGGTTGTACCCCTCCACTTT. This encodes CASSRTGQGVVPLHF.